This T cell receptor beta chain was observed in a study of shared clonotypes between healthy human individuals (TCRdb year 2020). Broadly, across the study: The cohort included three men and a couple of women between 18 and 49 years of age. For each donor, CD4 naive and CD4 memory were each given three plates, CD8 naive was given two plates, and CD8 memory was given one plate. To estimate repertoire size and how much clonotype sharing occurs between individuals, the study deeply sequenced the blood TCR repertoires of roughly 5 healthy adults. Libraries were prepared and TCR repertoires were sequenced by different laboratories using diverse techniques, in order to increase sequencing depth and limit assay-specific biases. Leukapheresis yielded between about 0.94 and 9.5 billion PBMCs per donor. General conclusions and limits of the study: Compared with non-shared clonotypes, the clonotypes found in all four sorted-subset donors had higher generation probabilities. Incomplete sequencing was indicated by rarefaction of sorted-subset datasets, despite the large sequencing depth. Across several donors, roughly 5.1% of naive CD4, over 3% of naive CD8, approximately 2.5% of memory CD4, and roughly 0.4% of memory CD8 clonotypes were shared. Naive subsets generally had larger estimated clonotype richness than memory subsets did. Pairwise subsampling led to the expectation that sequencing depth would affect the degree of clonotype sharing among donors. The small number of donors limited the genetic and exposure-history diversity represented. Only blood was sampled, and tissue TCR repertoires likely differ from those in blood.

Using the deep immunoSEQ assay, multiplex PCR amplified TCR CDR3 regions from genomic DNA. Extracted genomic DNA from each cell subset was distributed evenly across all wells of several immunoSEQ 96-well plates, and each plate was treated as a replicate. For sorted subsets, each replicate PCR was loaded with 150 to 250 ng genomic DNA, equivalent to 25,000 to 35,000 T cell genomes. The purified libraries were quantified using a Qubit 3.0 fluorometer, sized with a Bioanalyzer 2100, and then quantified again using the KAPA Library Quantification kit. A separate single-read 150-cycle Illumina NextSeq 550 flow cell was used to sequence each immunoSEQ 96-well plate. The authors' analysis ran thus. Because only junctional sequences without quality scores were contained in the immunoSEQ output, filtering matching that applied to full-length reads could not be performed. Sequences were annotated with PyIR, a Python wrapper for IgBLAST v1.9, and V/J genes and CDR3 were assigned using IMGT germline references. Any read was removed if the V/J assignment was weak (E-value above 1e-6), the CDR3 was missing, or the read contained stop codons, out-of-frame junctions, or ambiguous translated residues. V3J clonotypes were defined as sequences sharing an identical inferred V gene, J gene, and CDR3 amino acid sequence. Percentage overlap between repertoires was calculated by dividing the number of shared unique clonotypes by the size of the smaller repertoire. Three approaches were used to assess repertoire richness: RTK rarefaction, the Chao1 estimator, and Recon v2.1 estimates of unobserved clonotypes. Generation probabilities were computed with OLGA for all TCRbeta clonotypes obtained by the gDNA method from a few donors. Entries here come from immuneACCESS through TCRdb and include only in-frame sequences with V and J called. Some clones fail to appear in such tables; in the studies checked, an unresolved V gene covers under half of the shortfall, and the cause of the remainder is unknown. That table gives V, J and clone size, and the DNA gave D and trimming. Within this sample are hundreds of thousands of clones, with roughly 97% of them counted one time only. The ten largest clones represent approximately 0.057% of the sample.

The germline V gene specifies SGHRS as CDR1 and YFSETQ as CDR2. From the cysteine through the phenylalanine, the CDR3 covers 19 amino acids. Only the CDR3 DNA stays, 57 bases, in frame from base 1. Trimming leaves V shorter by 0 bases and J shorter by 4 bases, with the junction holding 15 bases beyond the gene matches. Donors were healthy HIV-negative adults with no recently reported acute infections or vaccinations. Only Caucasian adults living in Nashville, Tennessee, USA were represented among the donors. CD4+ T cells were enriched through magnetic negative selection, after which naive cells were positively selected on CD45RA and the remaining negative fraction served as the memory subset. After blood collection by leukapheresis, PBMCs were isolated using Ficoll-Histopaque density gradient centrifugation and then cryopreserved in the vapor phase of liquid nitrogen. Purity and quantity of every magnetically sorted T cell population were checked by analytical flow cytometry. From each sorted fraction, genomic DNA was isolated and quantified by UV absorbance on a Nanodrop 2000c.

Turning to this clone: Its antigen target is currently unknown. The sample holds no much larger clone one base away, and base qualities are not on file.

The sequenced sample was naive CD4+ T cells sorted from blood. The cell subset or site label of this sample denotes: CD45RA+ positively selected. The TCR was taken from a woman in her twenties or thirties in good health. The chain employs TRBV5-1 and TRBJ2-7; 11 bases in between match TRBD2. The CDR3 is CASSLAGASSSGRPYEQYF. The DNA reads as follows: TGCGCCAGCAGCTTGGCTGGGGCTTCCTCTAGCGGGAGGCCTTACGAGCAGTACTTC.